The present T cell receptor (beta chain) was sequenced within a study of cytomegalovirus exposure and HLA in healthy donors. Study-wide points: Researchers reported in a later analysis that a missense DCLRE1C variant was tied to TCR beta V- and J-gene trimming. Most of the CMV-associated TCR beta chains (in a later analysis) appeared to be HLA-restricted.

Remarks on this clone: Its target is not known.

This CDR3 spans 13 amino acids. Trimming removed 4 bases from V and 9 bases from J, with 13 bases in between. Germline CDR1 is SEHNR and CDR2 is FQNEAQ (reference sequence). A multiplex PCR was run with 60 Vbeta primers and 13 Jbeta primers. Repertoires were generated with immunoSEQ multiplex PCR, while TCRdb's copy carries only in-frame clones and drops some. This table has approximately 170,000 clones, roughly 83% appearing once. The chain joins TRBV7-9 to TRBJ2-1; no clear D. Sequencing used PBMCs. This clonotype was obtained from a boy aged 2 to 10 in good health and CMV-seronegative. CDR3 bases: TGTGCCAGCAGCTCCCCCAGACAACCTGAGCAGTTCTTC. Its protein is CASSSPRQPEQFF.